This TCR beta chain was documented in a study of blood T cell repertoires in COVID-19. Looking at the study overall: Italy, Spain and the United States were the sources of the convalescent and acute COVID-19 samples.

The recovered donors of Cohort 3 showed two negative PCRs, clearance, or symptom resolution. The CDR3 runs 13 residues. CDR1 LGHDT and CDR2 YNNKEL come from the germline V gene (reference sequence). V lost 8 bases and J lost 3; bases outside the gene matches: 6. Per the authors' pipeline: Estimation of nucleated cell counts relied on the amplification of reference gene primers. TCRdb keeps only in-frame clones here, not all; method: immunoSEQ multiplex PCR. The V and J calls and clone size come from that table; D and trimming were worked out from the DNA. The sample holds around 210,000 clones; 70% to 90% are singletons and the top ten take approximately 8.2%.

The sample comprised PBMCs or T cells enriched from blood (not recorded which). The sequence was collected from a woman under 30 who had recovered from COVID-19. The chain carries TRBV3-1 (or the pseudogene TRBV3-2) and TRBJ2-5, with 7 positions matching TRBD2. CDR3 sequence: CASFGAGEETQYF. The CDR3 bases are TGTGCCAGCTTCGGGGCGGGAGAAGAGACCCAGTACTTC.